The rows below give T cell receptor beta chains drawn from one sample of a study of patients and donors after allogeneic stem cell transplantation. From the RT-PCR reads, TCRdb called clonotypes with MiXCR, one entry per CDR3 protein. The sample includes 900,000 to 1,000,000 distinct CDR3 sequences, under 20% seen only once; the top ten take around 6%. Sequenced sample: blood, either unsorted or a sorted T cell fraction (not recorded which). These receptors originate from a human donor who was either an allogeneic HSCT recipient or a stem cell or donor lymphocyte infusion donor (not recorded which). It is not recorded whose cells these are; they may come from a transplant donor. Both conserved end residues are trimmed from each CDR3. Each record gives: clone size, V gene, CDR3 length, CDR3 protein. Clone sizes are given selectively: once, few, many, or a class where the clone is expanded.

-,TRBV20-1,12,SASPTSGPYEQY
-,TRBV12-3/TRBV12-4,11,ASSLSGAETQY
-,TRBV18,16,ASSQLPHGLAGYNEQF
few,TRBV29-1,11,SVGGTGTAGYT
-,TRBV6-5,10,ASSSHKPEQF
-,TRBV5-5,14,ASSLYPGGPPYEQY
few,TRBV5-6,12,ASSGGTGTDTQY
-,TRBV20-1,8,SASGYGYT
-,TRBV5-1,12,ASSLGRPLETQY
-,TRBV10-3,16,AISVDRSPTTDNYGYT
-,TRBV29-1,11,SVEGRRKETQY
few,TRBV5-6,13,ASSWVDRGFHEQY
few,TRBV30,11,AWSAGLALEQY
few,TRBV12-3/TRBV12-4,12,ASSSRGGWETQY
-,TRBV4-1,15,ASSQVGRDSANYGYT
many,TRBV5-1,10,ASSLTGSEQY
few,TRBV29-1,12,SVEGPTGAGELF
few,TRBV2,13,ASSDGPGITDTQY
few,TRBV15,10,ATSRGEETQY
-,TRBV9,13,ASSVDGTSADTQY
-,TRBV20-1,11,SARPTLQETQY
-,TRBV24-1,13,ATSDTSGALGTQY
few,TRBV12-3/TRBV12-4,15,ASSLVSSGSKRYEQY
many,TRBV5-1,13,ASSLRSRVRGELF
-,TRBV18,10,ASSQTGQYQH
-,TRBV27,13,ASSFGQGLNYGYT
-,TRBV29-1,12,SVDEGRGREKLF
-,TRBV6-1,15,ASSPGESPQWNYGYT
-,TRBV20-1,13,SADVLAGGYNEQF
-,TRBV30,13,ACPTDWPNTGELF
-,TRBV12-3/TRBV12-4,10,ASRRGGAEAF
-,TRBV27,13,ASSLSRGANTEAF
-,TRBV10-2,12,ASSESGDEETQY
-,TRBV20-1,10,SARLADETQY
-,TRBV11-2,11,ASSLEVRNEQY
once,TRBV2,13,ASVPQVPGNQPQH
-,TRBV24-1,13,ATSDSQGPSYEQY
few,TRBV4-3,14,ASSQNRPDLQETQY
few,TRBV15,14,ATSRDRPGGNTEAF
-,TRBV5-1,13,ASSPLLGEVYEQY
-,TRBV12-5,13,ASGLYQGIGYGYT
many,TRBV29-1,15,SVDASSGSSGANVLT
-,TRBV7-3,14,ASSLDTGVSGNEQF
few,TRBV5-6,13,ASSLQGQKRETQY
-,TRBV30,14,AWSLRTSGAQETQY
few,TRBV19,12,ASSPWTGEETQY
few,TRBV7-9,13,ASSPVWRESHEQY
-,TRBV9,14,ASSVGSAGGPREQF
-,TRBV29-1,12,SAGSSGGSGTQY
few,TRBV12-3/TRBV12-4,11,ASSYDRVGEQF
-,TRBV7-2,9,ASLNTGELF
few,TRBV5-1,13,ASSLVATGDTEAF
few,TRBV20-1,11,SASTGGRDIQY